The 19 T cell receptor beta chains in this list originate from one sample, sequenced in a study of Ad26.COV2.S vaccination and SARS-CoV-2 variants. Treatment of the sample: some 20 received Ad26.COV2.S at low or high dose, single or two shots; roughly five received placebo; per-sample allocation not given. The samples date from day 63 after the first vaccine or placebo injection. The method was immunoSEQ multiplex PCR; TCRdb's version includes in-frame clones alone and lacks a portion of them. The table includes fewer than 600,000 clones, nearly 90% detected once. The sample here was peripheral blood, taken in a trial of Ad26.COV2.S vaccine versus placebo. Receptors originate from a person aged 18-60 years who received the Ad26.COV2.S COVID-19 vaccine or a placebo.

V usage is TRBV19 and J usage is TRBJ1-3; no definite D call. The V gene lost 8 bases and the J gene lost 4 bases, with 9 bases spanning the gap. Germline lookup yields CDR1 LNHDA and CDR2 SQIVND (reference sequence). The CDR3 is 12 residues long. The CDR3 DNA reads TGTGCCAGTTCAGTCACCGGAAACACCATATATTTT. Amino acid sequence: CASSVTGNTIYF.

The rearrangement joins TRBV18 to TRBJ2-5, with 7 bases that match TRBD1. Germline loops: CDR1 KGHSH, CDR2 LQKENI. The V gene end was trimmed by 1 base and the J gene end by 3 bases; junction bases not matched to a gene: 5. This CDR3 spans 15 amino acids. This chain's CDR3 is CASSPLKGQEETQYF. The CDR3, as DNA: TGTGCCAGCTCACCACTGAAAGGACAGGAAGAGACCCAGTACTTC.

The rearrangement links TRBV27 to TRBJ1-2; a possible D gene is TRBD1 (6 bases). V gave up 0 bases and J gave up 4 bases, with 12 bases separating them. Germline V gene data show CDR1 as MNHEY and CDR2 as SMNVEV (reference sequence). The CDR3 covers 15 residues. The CDR3 sequence: CASSLSAGVGYGYTF. In DNA, the CDR3 is TGTGCCAGCAGTTTATCGGCAGGGGTCGGCTATGGCTACACCTTC.

This clone showed up just once. CDR3 sequence (DNA): TGTGCCAGCAGCAAGTTGGGGAGAGATTCTGACTATGGCTACACCTTC. Its translation is CASSKLGRDSDYGYTF. The chain uses TRBV21-1 and TRBJ1-2. TRBV21-1 counts as a pseudogene. The CDR3 consists of 16 residues.

The V call is TRBV5-6, the J call TRBJ1-4, with D maybe TRBD1 (5 bases). The CDR3 has 14 amino acids. V lost 5 bases, J lost 7 bases, and 15 bases lay in between. Germline V lookup: CDR1 SGHDT, CDR2 YYEEEE. CDR3 in amino acids: CASSSTGGGEKLFF. In DNA, the CDR3 is TGTGCCAGCAGTTCGACCGGTGGGGGTGAAAAACTGTTTTTT.

The V and J genes are TRBV3-1 (or the pseudogene TRBV3-2) and TRBJ1-2; D is ambiguous. Trimming shortened V by 1 base and J by 2 bases, and 14 bases separated the two germline ends. Germline CDR1 LGHDT, CDR2 YNNKEL (reference sequence). This CDR3 contains 16 residues. The CDR3 coding sequence is TGTGCCAGCAGCCAAGTAGATGCAGGCGTAAACTATGGCTACACCTTC. Translated, it gives CASSQVDAGVNYGYTF.

This sequence joins TRBV9 and TRBJ2-2; D is possibly TRBD1 or TRBD2 (6 bases each). Germline lookup yields CDR1 SGDLS and CDR2 YYNGEE. The CDR3 has 16 residues. The V and J ends lost 0 bases and 0 bases respectively, with 9 bases between them. The CDR3 nucleotides read TGTGCCAGCAGCGTAGTCGGGGGCGCGAACACCGGGGAGCTGTTTTTT. Protein: CASSVVGGANTGELFF.

V usage is TRBV3-1 (or the pseudogene TRBV3-2) and J usage is TRBJ2-5; D assignment may be TRBD1 or TRBD2 (5 bases each). This CDR3 has 14 residues. The ends were cut back, 1 base at V and 5 bases at J, with 11 bases in the middle. CDR1 is LGHDT and CDR2 is YNNKEL in the germline V gene (reference sequence). The CDR3 loop reads CASSQGGAVETQYF. The CDR3 DNA is TGTGCCAGCAGCCAAGGAGGGGCGGTGGAGACCCAGTACTTC.

The V call is TRBV9, the J call TRBJ2-1, with 7 nucleotides matching TRBD2. The CDR3 is 16 amino acids. Germline V lookup: CDR1 SGDLS, CDR2 YYNGEE. V dropped 4 bases and J dropped 6; count of bases not matched to a gene: 13. CDR3 residues: CASSPGGWEGRNEQFF. The CDR3 nucleotides are TGTGCCAGCAGCCCCGGTGGGTGGGAGGGCCGCAATGAGCAGTTCTTC. The whole variable domain, filled in from reference TRBV9 and TRBJ2-1, reads DSGVTQTPKHLITATGQRVTLRCSPRSGDLSVYWYQQSLDQGLQFLIQYYNGEERAKGNILERFSAQQFPDLHSELNLSSLELGDSALYFCASSPGGWEGRNEQFFGPGTRLTVL.

The J gene is TRBJ2-7, the V gene TRBV12-3 or TRBV12-4; D may be TRBD2 (6 bases). This CDR3 has 13 amino acids. V dropped 3 bases and J dropped 7 bases, with 13 bases sitting between them. CDR3: CASSFQLAYEQYF. The CDR3 DNA follows: TGTGCCAGCAGTTTCCAGCTAGCGTATGAGCAGTACTTC.

The V gene is TRBV19, the J gene TRBJ2-5; TRBD2 is a possible D gene (5 bases). Trimming removed 5 bases at V and 5 bases at J, with 24 bases between. Germline CDR1 and CDR2: LNHDA and SQIVND (reference sequence). The CDR3 consists of 17 residues. As DNA, the CDR3 is TGTGCCAGTAGTGAACGACGGAGGCCAAATTTGTTGGAGACCCAGTACTTC. Protein: CASSERRRPNLLETQYF.

This sequence joins TRBV2 and TRBJ1-2; 7 bases are shared with TRBD1. The germline CDR1 and CDR2 sequences are SNHLY and FYNNEI. V lost 7 bases, J lost 5 bases, and 7 bases stayed unmatched. This CDR3 spans 13 amino acids. The CDR3 nucleotides are TGTGCCAGCATTCCGGAACAGGGGTATGGCTACACCTTC. It yields the protein CASIPEQGYGYTF.

This chain links TRBV30 with TRBJ2-5; 8 nucleotides line up with TRBD2. The CDR3 loop spans 14 amino acids. Germline CDR1 and CDR2: GTSNPN and SVGIG (reference sequence). V gave up 4 bases and J gave up 5 bases; unmatched junction bases: 9. The DNA of the CDR3 is TGTGCCTGGAATACGGGGGGGGCGCGGGAGACCCAGTACTTC. It specifies CAWNTGGARETQYF.

The chain carries TRBV4-1 and TRBJ2-2, with 13 bases matching TRBD2. The ends lost 2 bases at V and 4 bases at J; junction bases unmatched: 19. The length of the CDR3 is 22 residues. Germline-derived CDR1 and CDR2 are MGHRA and YSYEKL. Here the CDR3 reads CASSQRGTPGLAGPGSTGELFF. Written as DNA, the CDR3 is TGCGCCAGCAGCCAAAGGGGAACTCCGGGACTAGCGGGGCCAGGGAGCACCGGGGAGCTGTTTTTT.

The rearrangement links TRBV28 to TRBJ1-2, with TRBD1 matching over 11 bases. J was trimmed by 4 bases and V by 5 bases; bases with no gene match: 6. The CDR3 covers 15 residues. Looked up from germline, CDR1 is MDHEN and CDR2 is SYDVKM. CDR3 nucleotide sequence: TGTGCCAGCAGTGCACCCGGGACAGGGGGCTATGGCTACACCTTC. Residues: CASSAPGTGGYGYTF.

The gene calls are TRBV30 and TRBJ1-4; maybe TRBD1 (6 bases). CDR1 and CDR2 (germline): GTSNPN, SVGIG (reference sequence). CDR3 length equals 15 residues. V was pared by 0 bases and J by 11 bases, with 19 bases between. The CDR3 loop reads CAWSVIGGGRGKLFF. CDR3 nucleotides: TGTGCCTGGAGTGTAATAGGAGGGGGTAGGGGGAAACTGTTTTTT.

The chain links TRBV18 to TRBJ1-4; D not certain. V lost 2 bases, J lost 2 bases, and 6 bases lay in between. The CDR3 is 14 amino acids. Germline lookup yields CDR1 KGHSH and CDR2 LQKENI. The CDR3 loop is CASSPAPTNEKLFF. CDR3 DNA: TGTGCCAGCTCACCAGCACCTACTAATGAAAAACTGTTTTTT.

V and J are TRBV7-6 and TRBJ2-5, with 8 bases identical to TRBD2. Germline V gene sequence: CDR1 SGHVS, CDR2 FNYEAQ. The CDR3 is 16 residues long. V gave up 5 bases and J gave up 5 bases; unmatched junction bases: 13. CDR3 bases: TGTGCCAGCAGCGCCGTCGGGGTGCGGGAGGTTGAGACCCAGTACTTC. Translating it yields CASSAVGVREVETQYF.

The V call is TRBV2, the J call TRBJ1-2; D gene uncertain. The V end was cut by 0 bases, the J end by 5 bases, with 10 bases between. Germline CDR1 SNHLY, CDR2 FYNNEI. The CDR3 consists of 14 residues. The CDR3 is CASSEAGLPYGYTF. CDR3 DNA: TGTGCCAGCAGTGAAGCAGGACTCCCATATGGCTACACCTTC.